This T cell receptor beta chain was identified in a study of vaccination effects on CD4 cells after COVID-19. Study information: Subjects were given two BNT162b2 or mRNA-1273 vaccine doses. Study-wide findings and caveats: Clones of infection and vaccine origin contracted markedly late after vaccination.

With more than nine days of culture completed, CD4+ T cells were isolated. At days 3 and 7, half of the medium was exchanged for IL-2 medium. Germline V gene data show CDR1 as SGHRS and CDR2 as YFSETQ. This CDR3 contains 13 residues. The V and J ends lost 3 bases and 5 bases respectively, with 11 bases between them. The repertoire was sequenced with immunoSEQ multiplex PCR; TCRdb's copy has only in-frame clones and lacks some. The profile shows under 40,000 clones, roughly 70% of them singletons. Details on this clone: The antigen is undetermined.

The TCR comes from a human donor who received a COVID-19 vaccine. The sequences come from CD4+ T cells from PBMCs cultured without peptide, collected before COVID-19 vaccination. This sequence joins TRBV5-1 and TRBJ2-5; perhaps TRBD1 as D (6 bases). This CDR3 is CASSSTGTETQYF. The CDR3 DNA sequence: TGCGCCAGCAGCTCGACAGGCACTGAGACCCAGTACTTC. Variable domain in full (rest from reference TRBV5-1 and TRBJ2-5): KAGVTQTPRYLIKTRGQQVTLSCSPISGHRSVSWYQQTPGQGLQFLFEYFSETQRNKGNFPGRFSGRQFSNSRSEMNVSTLELGDSALYLCASSSTGTETQYFGPGTRLLVL.